Below, 14 T cell receptor beta chains from the same sample are listed, as sequenced in a study of T-cell memory formation after mild COVID-19. TCRdb used MiXCR to reprocess the 5' RACE reads, holding one entry per CDR3 protein. The sample records 350,000 to 450,000 distinct CDR3 sequences, about 24% being singletons. Sequenced material: PBMCs or a T cell subset sorted from them (not recorded which). The receptors stem from an adult woman who had mild COVID-19 (a few samples of this study predate the infection). Cell type and time point are not known.

This clonotype occurred once. The germline gene is not matched at one end of the junction; a read error may be the cause. The J gene is TRBJ1-1, the V gene TRBV9; D is unresolved. Germline V CDR1 and CDR2: SGDLS, YYNGEE. There are 13 residues in the CDR3. The CDR3 here is CARSVGVDTEAFF. The DNA for the CDR3 is TGTGCCAGAAGCGTAGGAGTTGACACTGAAGCTTTCTTT.

The rearrangement joins TRBV7-3 to TRBJ2-2; 8 positions match TRBD2. Germline V lookup: CDR1 SGHTA, CDR2 FQGTGA. The V segment lost 4 bases and the J segment 7 bases; nucleotides outside the gene matches: 8. This CDR3 comprises 15 residues. CDR3 in DNA: TGTGCCAGCAGCTCCTCAGCGGGAGTGCTCGGGGAGCTGTTTTTT. It yields the protein CASSSSAGVLGELFF.

The gene calls are TRBV5-1 and TRBJ2-7; tentatively, D is TRBD1 or TRBD2 (7 bases each). The CDR3 length is 16 residues. Between the trimmed V and J ends, which lost 4 bases and 3 bases, there was a span of 20 bases. Germline CDR1 and CDR2: SGHRS and YFSETQ. CDR3 DNA sequence: TGCGCCAGCAGCCCCCAGGGGGGGGCGTCGAGCTACGAGCAGTACTTC. Amino acids: CASSPQGGASSYEQYF.

The CDR3 DNA is TGTGCCAGCAGCGTAGAGGGGGACAATGAGCAGTTCTTC. It translates to CASSVEGDNEQFF. The V and J genes are TRBV9 and TRBJ2-1, with D possibly being TRBD1 (6 bases). Trimming cost V 0 bases and J 5 bases, with 6 bases left between them. CDR3 length: 13 residues. CDR1 is SGDLS and CDR2 is YYNGEE in the germline V gene.

V gene TRBV14 combines with J gene TRBJ2-3, with TRBD2 matching over 7 bases. V was pared by 1 base and J by 4 bases, with 5 bases of the junction left unmatched. The CDR3 is 15 amino acids. Germline values: CDR1 SGHDN, CDR2 FVKESK. CDR3 sequence (DNA): TGTGCCAGCAGCCAAGTAGGCCGGGAGGCAGATACGCAGTATTTT. Residues: CASSQVGREADTQYF.

This chain links TRBV7-9 with TRBJ2-2; 9 bases match TRBD2. Looked up from germline, CDR1 is SEHNR and CDR2 is FQNEAQ (reference sequence). J was trimmed by 2 bases and V by 4 bases; bases with no gene match: 17. This CDR3 contains 20 residues. CDR3 sequence (DNA): TGTGCCAGCAGCTCCCTGAATAGCGGGGGCCCATCGTTCAACACCGGGGAGCTGTTTTTT. Its translation is CASSSLNSGGPSFNTGELFF.

This clonotype was picked up a small number of times. Here the CDR3 DNA reads TGTGCCACCAGTGATTTGGAGAGACTTCGGAGCGGGGAGACCCAGTACTTC. Its protein product is CATSDLERLRSGETQYF. This rearrangement joins TRBV24-1 to TRBJ2-5; D is perhaps TRBD2 (6 bases). Germline V gives CDR1 KGHDR, CDR2 SFDVKD. V lost 0 bases to trimming and J lost 5 bases, with 18 bases between them. CDR3 length: 17 amino acids.

The chain is built from TRBV7-3 and TRBJ2-2, with D unresolved. CDR1 is SGHTA, CDR2 FQGTGA, per germline. CDR3 length: 13 residues. Trimming cost V 6 bases and J 6 bases, with 11 bases left between them. CDR3 bases: TGTGCCAGCAGACTGAAGGTCCCCGGGGAGCTGTTTTTT. Residues: CASRLKVPGELFF.

This clonotype has a handful of counts. This chain connects TRBV15 to TRBJ1-1, with unresolved D. V lost 3 bases, J lost 1 base, and 12 bases lay in between. Per the germline V gene, CDR1 is LNHNV and CDR2 is YYDKDF (reference sequence). The CDR3 is made up of 15 amino acids. CDR3 bases: TGTGCCACCAGCAGCTCGGGCAAATCGAACACTGAAGCTTTCTTT. The encoded protein is CATSSSGKSNTEAFF.

The V and J genes are TRBV4-2 and TRBJ2-7; TRBD2 agrees at 9 bases. Germline CDR1 reads LGHNA; CDR2 reads YNFKEQ. V trimming: 0 bases; J trimming: 2 bases; junction bases outside the gene matches: 2. The length of the CDR3 is 15 residues. CDR3 loop: CASSQDAGGAYEQYF. Here the CDR3 DNA reads TGTGCCAGCAGCCAAGATGCGGGAGGGGCCTACGAGCAGTACTTC.

Only a few counts were recorded for this clonotype. This sequence joins TRBV15 and TRBJ2-3; 10 bases agree with TRBD1. The V gene's germline CDR1 is LNHNV and CDR2 YYDKDF (reference sequence). The V and J ends lost 1 base and 5 bases, in that order; junction bases with no gene match: 3. The CDR3 spans 15 residues. The CDR3 coding sequence is TGTGCCACCAGCAGAGGACAGGGGGCGCGAGATACGCAGTATTTT. Its translation is CATSRGQGARDTQYF.

This chain joins TRBV11-2 and TRBJ2-5, with TRBD2 identical over 7 bases. Germline V lookup: CDR1 SGHAT, CDR2 FQNNGV. The CDR3 is 19 amino acids. The trim removed 4 bases at V and 3 bases at J, leaving 20 bases unmatched. The CDR3 loop is CASSSTAGVRVGGKETQYF. The CDR3 nucleotides read TGTGCCAGCAGCTCCACCGCCGGGGTGAGAGTGGGAGGGAAAGAGACCCAGTACTTC. Looking up the rest from reference TRBV11-2 and TRBJ2-5 gives the full variable domain: EAGVAQSPRYKIIEKRQSVAFWCNPISGHATLYWYQQILGQGPKLLIQFQNNGVVDDSQLPKDRFSAERLKGVDSTLKIQPAKLEDSAVYLCASSSTAGVRVGGKETQYFGPGTRLLVL.

This clonotype has only a few counts. The chain has TRBV2 and TRBJ2-1; maybe TRBD1 (5 bases). CDR1 SNHLY and CDR2 FYNNEI come from the germline V gene. With 6 bases removed from V and 11 bases from J, the gap between germline ends came to 20 bases. CDR3 length equals 14 residues. The CDR3 loop reads CASRAEIPGPKQFF. CDR3 bases: TGTGCCAGCAGAGCAGAAATCCCAGGGCCCAAGCAGTTCTTC.

The V call is TRBV3-1, the J call TRBJ2-1, with 8 positions matching TRBD1. CDR3 length equals 19 residues. Per the germline V gene, CDR1 is LGHDT and CDR2 is YNNKEL (reference sequence). J lost 0 bases, V lost 4 bases, and 14 bases had no gene match. CDR3 nucleotides: TGTGCCAGCAGCCTCCGAGGACAGGGTGTTTATTTCTCCTACAATGAGCAGTTCTTC. Protein: CASSLRGQGVYFSYNEQFF.